This T cell receptor beta chain was observed in a study of human T cells and chemical hapten exposure. This CDR3 spans 15 amino acids. Between the trimmed V and J ends, which lost 1 base and 2 bases, there was a span of 9 bases. The germline V gene has CDR1 LGHNA and CDR2 YSLEER. Time point described: patch test 2, 6 weeks after DPC sensitization. Treatment of the sample: therapeutic diphenylcyclopropenone sensitization with weekly scalp DPC. TCRdb recomputed calls from the RACE reads with MiXCR, one row per CDR3 protein. This table holds 360,000 or so distinct CDR3 sequences, roughly 6% found once. This clonotype has ten or more counts.

This sequence joins TRBV4-3 and TRBJ1-5, with D unclear. The receptor was derived from a woman between 18 and 29 years old with alopecia areata. Some clones in this sample may be carry-over from other donors' samples. The source material was whole blood, sampled in connection with sensitization to the hapten diphenylcyclopropenone (DPC). The CDR3 sequence is CASSQVYPGNQPQHF. The CDR3, as DNA: TGCGCCAGCAGCCAAGTCTATCCGGGCAATCAGCCCCAGCATTTT.